Presented here are 29 T cell receptor beta chains from one specimen sequenced in a study of shared clonotypes between healthy human individuals. The assay was immunoSEQ multiplex PCR, and TCRdb's table has in-frame clones only and misses some. The sample lists millions of clones; more than 90% were seen once. Sequenced: naive CD4+ T cells sorted from blood. Subset of the sample: CD45RA+ positively selected. The receptors here all came from a man between 18 and 35 years old in good health.

This chain joins TRBV4-3 and TRBJ2-7; 9 bases are shared with TRBD2. This CDR3 region has 18 residues. Trimming cost V 2 bases and J 3 bases; bases outside gene matches: 14. CDR1 and CDR2 from the germline V gene are LGHNA and YSLEER. The CDR3 sequence: CASSQNRRLASGIYEQYF. The CDR3 DNA follows: TGCGCCAGCAGCCAAAATCGACGACTAGCTAGCGGGATCTACGAGCAGTACTTC.

The rearrangement joins TRBV9 to TRBJ1-1, with D maybe TRBD1 (6 bases). Trimming took 3 bases from V and 1 from J, leaving 13 bases between them. Germline CDR1 reads SGDLS; CDR2 reads YYNGEE. The CDR3 extends over 15 amino acids. CDR3 in DNA: TGTGCCAGCAGCGCCCCAGGGGTGGGGAACACTGAAGCTTTCTTT. Its translation: CASSAPGVGNTEAFF.

This chain connects TRBV18 to TRBJ1-1, with TRBD1 matching 7 bases. The V segment lost 8 bases and the J segment 0 bases; nucleotides outside the gene matches: 9. Per germline, CDR1 KGHSH and CDR2 LQKENI. This CDR3 comprises 15 residues. The CDR3 region is CASRTGVQMNTEAFF. CDR3 nucleotide sequence: TGTGCCAGCCGGACAGGTGTCCAGATGAACACTGAAGCTTTCTTT. The complete variable domain, with remaining parts taken from reference TRBV18 and TRBJ1-1, reads NAGVMQNPRHLVRRRGQEARLRCSPMKGHSHVYWYRQLPEEGLKFMVYLQKENIIDESGMPKERFSAEFPKEGPSILRIQQVVRGDSAAYFCASRTGVQMNTEAFFGQGTRLTVV.

The chain employs TRBV4-1 and TRBJ1-6; a weak D match, TRBD1 (5 bases). CDR1 is MGHRA, CDR2 YSYEKL, per germline. The CDR3 is made up of 15 amino acids. Deletions cut 0 bases from V and 7 bases from J, with 10 bases between. The CDR3 loop reads CASSQDSGNNSPLHF. In DNA form, the CDR3 reads TGCGCCAGCAGCCAAGATTCAGGGAACAATTCACCCCTCCACTTT.

This clone has just a few counts. In the same sample, other DNA sequences code for this CDR3. DNA of the CDR3: TGTGCCAGCAGCGTAGGGCGACTCACTGAAGCTTTCTTT. Amino acid sequence: CASSVGRLTEAFF. The V and J genes are TRBV9 and TRBJ1-1; D unresolved. The length of the CDR3 is 13 residues. Germline V gene data show CDR1 as SGDLS and CDR2 as YYNGEE. Trimming shortened V by 0 bases and J by 4 bases, and 7 bases separated the two germline ends.

The chain couples TRBV19 to TRBJ2-3; 10 positions agree with TRBD2. Germline V lookup: CDR1 LNHDA, CDR2 SQIVND (reference sequence). The V and J ends lost 5 bases and 5 bases, in that order; junction bases with no gene match: 10. The CDR3 contains 16 residues. CDR3 in DNA: TGTGCCAGTAGTTCTCTAGCGGGGGCGCCTGAAGATACGCAGTATTTT. Translated: CASSSLAGAPEDTQYF.

The chain employs TRBV11-3 and TRBJ2-1; TRBD1 is a possible D gene (7 bases). CDR1 SGHNT and CDR2 YENEEA come from the germline V gene. This CDR3 has 15 amino acids. The ends were cut back, 5 bases at V and 5 bases at J, with 16 bases in the middle. This CDR3 reads CASSLRGALDNEQFF. The CDR3 coding sequence is TGTGCCAGCAGCCTCAGGGGGGCACTTGACAATGAGCAGTTCTTC.

CDR3 residues: CASSLGQVVTSASYNEQFF. CDR3 coding DNA: TGTGCCAGCAGCCTGGGACAGGTAGTAACTAGCGCCAGTTACAATGAGCAGTTCTTC. J is TRBJ2-1 and V is TRBV7-9; perhaps TRBD1 as D (8 bases). The CDR3 has 19 residues. V lost 5 bases and J 4 bases, leaving 27 bases between the germline ends. Germline CDR1 reads SEHNR; CDR2 reads FQNEAQ (reference sequence).

The gene calls are TRBV5-6 and TRBJ2-1, with TRBD2 matching over 8 bases. With V trimmed by 1 base and J by 7 bases, 4 bases remained unmatched. Germline V gene lookup returns CDR1 SGHDT and CDR2 YYEEEE. There are 14 residues in the CDR3. The CDR3 DNA is TGTGCCAGCAGCTTGACGGGGGGGCTTAATGAGCAGTTCTTC. This gives the protein CASSLTGGLNEQFF.

V and J are TRBV7-8 and TRBJ1-4; no clear D gene. Germline lookup yields CDR1 SGHVS and CDR2 FQNEAQ. The CDR3 totals 16 residues. V lost 1 base and J 7 bases, leaving 16 bases between the germline ends. This CDR3 is CASSLGGGRSGEKLFF. The CDR3, as DNA: TGTGCCAGCAGCTTAGGAGGAGGCAGGTCTGGTGAAAAACTGTTTTTT.

A note on this clone: At one end the junction does not follow the germline gene, possibly because of a read error. The J gene is TRBJ2-1, the V gene TRBV18; maybe TRBD1 (7 bases). The CDR3 is 12 amino acids. Per the germline V gene, CDR1 is KGHSH and CDR2 is LQKENI. CDR3 coding DNA: TGTGCCAGCTCACCTTCGGACAGGAGGGTGGTCTTC. Residues: CASSPSDRRVVF.

The chain is built from TRBV6-6 and TRBJ2-5; TRBD1 might be the D (5 bases). The CDR3 has 14 residues. Germline-derived CDR1 and CDR2 are MNHNY and SVGAGI (reference sequence). The V and J ends lost 8 bases and 1 base respectively, with 14 bases between them. For the CDR3, the DNA is TGTGCCAGCGTAAGACAGCAGTTCCAAGAGACCCAGTACTTC. As protein: CASVRQQFQETQYF.

A few counts support this clone. The chain recombines TRBV6-5 with TRBJ1-2; tentatively, D is TRBD1 (6 bases). Germline V gives CDR1 MNHEY, CDR2 SVGAGI. Trimming removed 2 bases at V and 4 bases at J, with 14 bases between. This CDR3 is 15 amino acids long. The DNA of the CDR3 is TGTGCCAGCAGTTACCGGGGTGACAGGACCTATGGCTACACCTTC. Translation: CASSYRGDRTYGYTF.

The chain has TRBV29-1 and TRBJ2-7; the match to TRBD2 covers 9 bases. V trimming: 6 bases; J trimming: 4 bases; junction bases outside the gene matches: 7. CDR1 SQVTM and CDR2 ANQGSEA come from the germline V gene. The CDR3 length is 13 residues. CDR3 DNA: TGCAGCGTGGCCCCTAGCGGGATATACGAGCAGTACTTC. It encodes CSVAPSGIYEQYF.

The chain has TRBV25-1 and TRBJ2-5; TRBD1 aligns across 7 bases. V lost 3 bases and J lost 7; bases outside the gene matches: 2. Germline-derived CDR1 and CDR2 are MGHDK and SYGVNS. This CDR3 is 12 amino acids long. CDR3 sequence: CASSDRGWTQYF. DNA of the CDR3: TGTGCCAGCAGTGACAGGGGGTGGACCCAGTACTTC.

About this clone itself: Other nucleotide sequences in the sample specify the same CDR3. This chain connects TRBV11-2 to TRBJ1-5; D gene uncertain. V dropped 4 bases and J dropped 0 bases, with 7 bases sitting between them. Germline CDR1 SGHAT, CDR2 FQNNGV. This CDR3 has 14 amino acids. In DNA form, the CDR3 reads TGTGCCAGCAGCTCGGGTTATAGCAATCAGCCCCAGCATTTT. Translating it yields CASSSGYSNQPQHF. The whole variable domain, remainder taken from reference TRBV11-2 and TRBJ1-5, is EAGVAQSPRYKIIEKRQSVAFWCNPISGHATLYWYQQILGQGPKLLIQFQNNGVVDDSQLPKDRFSAERLKGVDSTLKIQPAKLEDSAVYLCASSSGYSNQPQHFGDGTRLSIL.

V usage is TRBV10-2 and J usage is TRBJ1-6; D might be TRBD1 (6 bases). Germline CDR1 and CDR2: WSHSY and SAAADI. CDR3 length equals 17 residues. Trimming removed 2 bases at V and 0 bases at J, with 11 bases between. This chain's CDR3 is CASSEAGQSSYNSPLHF. For the CDR3, the DNA is TGCGCCAGCAGTGAGGCCGGACAGAGCTCCTATAATTCACCCCTCCACTTT.

This rearrangement joins TRBV5-6 to TRBJ2-5; no clear D. CDR1 is SGHDT and CDR2 is YYEEEE in the germline V gene. The CDR3 contains 18 residues. V was cut by 0 bases and J by 1 base, with 19 bases left in between. The CDR3 sequence: CASSLGVGSTWVQETQYF. The CDR3 DNA is TGTGCCAGCAGCTTGGGGGTGGGGTCAACGTGGGTCCAAGAGACCCAGTACTTC.

The rearrangement links TRBV6-1 to TRBJ2-7; 7 bases are a match to TRBD1. Trimming cost V 5 bases and J 9 bases; bases outside gene matches: 4. CDR1 is MNHNS and CDR2 is SASEGT in the germline V gene. The CDR3 is made up of 11 amino acids. The CDR3 sequence: CASSTGQSQYF. The CDR3 DNA reads as TGTGCCAGCAGTACGGGACAGTCGCAGTACTTC.

Concerning this clone: This same CDR3 is encoded by further DNA sequences in the sample. The chain uses TRBV18 and TRBJ1-2; D is uncertain. Between the trimmed V and J ends, which lost 0 bases and 5 bases, there was a span of 7 bases. The CDR3 covers 13 residues. Germline lookup yields CDR1 KGHSH and CDR2 LQKENI. CDR3: CASSPPGSYGYTF. CDR3 in DNA: TGTGCCAGCTCACCACCCGGATCTTATGGCTACACCTTC.

The chain combines TRBV6-6 with TRBJ2-7; 9 positions agree with TRBD2. The length of the CDR3 is 15 residues. V shed 5 bases and J 7 bases; nucleotides not matched to a gene: 12. Germline assignment: CDR1 MNHNY and CDR2 SVGAGI (reference sequence). CDR3 nucleotides: TGTGCCAGCAGTCCCCTCGGGGCGGGAGGGGGAGAGCAGTACTTC. This sequence encodes CASSPLGAGGGEQYF.

The chain is built from TRBV7-9 and TRBJ1-1, with D unresolved. Germline V gene lookup returns CDR1 SEHNR and CDR2 FQNEAQ (reference sequence). This CDR3 spans 14 amino acids. Trimming stripped 9 bases from V and 0 bases from J, with 14 bases between. The CDR3: CASSIDTLNTEAFF. The CDR3 bases are TGTGCCAGTAGTATCGACACCCTGAACACTGAAGCTTTCTTT.

This chain uses TRBV30 with TRBJ1-4; D is unclear. Germline loops: CDR1 GTSNPN, CDR2 SVGIG (reference sequence). Trimming removed 5 bases from V and 8 bases from J, with 18 bases in between. The CDR3 consists of 14 residues. The CDR3 DNA sequence: TGTGCCTGGGAGCGTAAAAGGAGTGGAGAAAAACTGTTTTTT. Translation gives CAWERKRSGEKLFF.

The rearrangement uses TRBV10-3 and TRBJ1-6; D might be TRBD1 (6 bases). From germline, CDR1 is ENHRY and CDR2 SYGVKD. V was shortened by 0 bases and J by 9 bases, with 12 bases between the two germline ends. The CDR3 totals 15 residues. The chain's CDR3 is CAISESDRIRSPLHF. CDR3 in DNA: TGTGCCATCAGTGAGTCAGACAGGATTCGTTCACCCCTCCACTTT.

V usage is TRBV28 and J usage is TRBJ1-4; the match to TRBD1 covers 8 bases. Germline trimming cut 1 base from V and 4 bases from J; bases unmatched to any gene: 14. The germline V gene encodes CDR1 MDHEN and CDR2 SYDVKM. This CDR3 has 19 amino acids. The CDR3 protein is CASSLSRTGNWHGNEKLFF. The CDR3 coding sequence is TGTGCCAGCAGTTTATCTCGGACAGGGAATTGGCATGGTAATGAAAAACTGTTTTTT.

The chain has TRBV7-8 and TRBJ2-5, with 16 bases identical to TRBD2. The ends lost 0 bases at V and 4 bases at J; junction bases unmatched: 5. The CDR3 has 18 residues. Germline loops: CDR1 SGHVS, CDR2 FQNEAQ. The CDR3 sequence: CASSLAGGLAGGRETQYF. CDR3 bases: TGTGCCAGCAGCTTAGCGGGGGGACTAGCGGGAGGGCGAGAGACCCAGTACTTC.

The chain is built from TRBV9 and TRBJ1-2; D gene ambiguous. Germline V lookup: CDR1 SGDLS, CDR2 YYNGEE. CDR3 length: 15 amino acids. Trimming took off 3 bases at V and 4 bases at J, with 16 bases between the two ends. For the CDR3, the DNA is TGTGCCAGCAGCGCTGACCCAAGCTTTGGCTATGGCTACACCTTC. Amino acids: CASSADPSFGYGYTF.

This chain uses TRBV6-1 with TRBJ2-7; 7 bases fit TRBD2. Germline V CDR1 and CDR2: MNHNS, SASEGT. Germline trimming cut 4 bases from V and 2 bases from J; bases unmatched to any gene: 8. This CDR3 is 15 amino acids long. This CDR3 reads CASSASSGFAYEQYF. As DNA, the CDR3 is TGTGCCAGCAGTGCGTCTAGCGGATTCGCCTACGAGCAGTACTTC.

The chain carries TRBV5-6 and TRBJ2-1; 7 nucleotides line up with TRBD1. Germline assignment: CDR1 SGHDT and CDR2 YYEEEE. CDR3 length: 19 amino acids. The V gene end was trimmed by 0 bases and the J gene end by 3 bases; junction bases not matched to a gene: 15. In nucleotides, the CDR3 is TGTGCCAGCAGCTTGGGTAGGACCCGTCAGGACAGGTTCTACAATGAGCAGTTCTTC. Translation: CASSLGRTRQDRFYNEQFF.